This T cell receptor (beta chain) was identified during a study of response to subunit inactivated influenza vaccine. Findings and limits, study-wide: Researchers suggested that each seasonal influenza vaccination recruits few new T cells.

A note on this clonotype: Its target is unknown.

V lost 5 bases, J lost 5 bases, and 3 bases stayed unmatched. The CDR3 spans 13 residues. The germline CDR1 and CDR2 sequences are MNHEY and SMNVEV (reference sequence). In TCRdb, the RT-PCR reads were re-called with MiXCR into one record per CDR3 protein. The table includes 630,000 or so distinct CDR3 sequences, approximately 15% detected once. This sequence was found in a man over 45 who received an inactivated influenza vaccine. The specimen was PBMCs from blood, collected about 13 days after vaccination. The chain links TRBV27 to TRBJ2-1, with 7 bases identical to TRBD2. The CDR3 spells CASSRTRNNEQFF. CDR3 nucleotide sequence: TGTGCCAGCAGTAGGACTAGAAACAATGAGCAGTTCTTC.